The TCR beta chain described here comes from a study of molecular identifiers for immune sequencing clone quantification. Study results and limitations: Clones with over 20 RNA copies captured over 98% of effector molecules but under 1% of naive ones.

Germline V gene sequence: CDR1 SEHNR, CDR2 FQNEAQ (reference sequence). Unmatched junction bases numbered 6, after V lost 5 bases and J lost 6 bases. The CDR3 has 14 residues. TCRdb itself ran the PCR reads through MiXCR, one entry per CDR3 protein. The data hold about 510,000 distinct CDR3 sequences, with roughly a fifth observed a single time. This clonotype occurred many times. Its cognate antigen is unknown. Specimen: naive CD8+ T cells from blood, with Jurkat cell RNA spiked in. Specified subset: FACS-sorted CD8+CD4-CCR7+CD45RA+ naive T cells. This TCR derives from a human donor in good health. Some libraries in this study had Jurkat cell RNA spiked in. The chain employs TRBV7-9 and TRBJ1-4; 7 positions agree with TRBD1. CDR3 nucleotide sequence: TGTGCCAGCAGCGGAACAGGGGTTTATGAAAAACTGTTTTTT. This codes for CASSGTGVYEKLFF.